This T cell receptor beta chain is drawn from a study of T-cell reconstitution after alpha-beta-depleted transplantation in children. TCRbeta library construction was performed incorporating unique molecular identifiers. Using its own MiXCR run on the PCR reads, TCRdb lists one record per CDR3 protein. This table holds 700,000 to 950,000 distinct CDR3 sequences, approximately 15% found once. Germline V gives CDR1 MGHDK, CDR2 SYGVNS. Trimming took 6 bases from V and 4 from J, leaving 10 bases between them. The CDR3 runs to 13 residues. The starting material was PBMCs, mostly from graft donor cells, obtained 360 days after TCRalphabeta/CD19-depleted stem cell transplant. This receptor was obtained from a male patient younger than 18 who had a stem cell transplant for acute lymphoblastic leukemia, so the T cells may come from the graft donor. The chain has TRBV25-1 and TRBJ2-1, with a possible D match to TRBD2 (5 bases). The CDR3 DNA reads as TGTGCCAGCAGCGCCGGGATTTACAATGAGCAGTTCTTC. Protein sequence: CASSAGIYNEQFF.